These T cell receptor beta chains were read from a single sample in a study of T cell responses to AZD1222 COVID-19 vaccine. Sequenced by immunoSEQ multiplex PCR; TCRdb stores in-frame clones only, minus some. The sample shows about 76,000 clones, about 88% of them seen only once. The source was peripheral blood, collected on day 0 of AZD1222 vaccination. The receptors shown here come from an adult in good health. CDR3s include the opening cysteine and the closing phenylalanine or tryptophan. D genes are given only for firm matches. Clone sizes are given selectively: once, few, many, or a class where the clone is expanded.

clone size: NA
J gene: TRBJ2-5
D gene: TRBD1
V gene: TRBV3-1/TRBV3-2
CDR3 protein: CASQDRRETQYF
CDR3 DNA: TGTGCCAGCCAGGACAGGCGGGAGACCCAGTACTTC

clone size: NA
J gene: TRBJ2-5
D gene: NA
V gene: TRBV7-9
CDR3 protein: CASSYTGGQETQYF
CDR3 DNA: TGTGCCAGCAGTTACACCGGGGGACAAGAGACCCAGTACTTC

clone size: NA
J gene: TRBJ1-6
D gene: NA
V gene: TRBV3-1/TRBV3-2
CDR3 protein: CASSQVSDNSPLHF
CDR3 DNA: TGTGCCAGCAGCCAAGTTTCGGATAATTCACCCCTCCACTTT

clone size: NA
J gene: TRBJ1-1
D gene: TRBD1
V gene: TRBV9
CDR3 protein: CASSTTDRALQRAFF
CDR3 DNA: TGTGCCAGCAGCACAACGGACAGGGCCCTCCAACGAGCTTTCTTT

clone size: once
J gene: TRBJ2-6
D gene: NA
V gene: TRBV19
CDR3 protein: CASRTWPGANVLTF
CDR3 DNA: TGTGCCAGTAGAACGTGGCCTGGGGCCAACGTCCTGACTTTC

clone size: NA
J gene: TRBJ1-2
D gene: TRBD1
V gene: TRBV7-9
CDR3 protein: CASVRQGHGYTF
CDR3 DNA: TGTGCCAGCGTGAGACAGGGGCATGGCTACACCTTC

clone size: NA
J gene: TRBJ1-5
D gene: NA
V gene: TRBV28
CDR3 protein: CASSFQGQPQHF
CDR3 DNA: TGTGCCAGCAGTTTTCAGGGTCAGCCCCAGCATTTT

clone size: few
J gene: TRBJ2-5
D gene: TRBD2
V gene: TRBV3-1/TRBV3-2
CDR3 protein: CASSLGAGVTTRASQYF
CDR3 DNA: TGTGCCAGCAGCCTGGGAGCGGGGGTTACCACAAGAGCGTCCCAGTACTTC

clone size: NA
J gene: TRBJ2-5
D gene: NA
V gene: TRBV7-9
CDR3 protein: CASSLEGPASGETQYF
CDR3 DNA: TGTGCCAGCAGCTTAGAGGGGCCCGCCAGCGGAGAGACCCAGTACTTC

clone size: NA
J gene: TRBJ1-2
D gene: NA
V gene: TRBV19
CDR3 protein: CASGGALGYTF
CDR3 DNA: TGTGCCAGTGGAGGAGCCCTTGGCTACACCTTC

clone size: NA
J gene: TRBJ1-1
D gene: TRBD1
V gene: TRBV18
CDR3 protein: CASSPLGQNLGTEAFF
CDR3 DNA: TGTGCCAGCTCACCCCTGGGACAGAACTTAGGGACTGAAGCTTTCTTT

clone size: few
J gene: TRBJ1-1
D gene: NA
V gene: TRBV10-1
CDR3 protein: CASSGEESRLNTEAFF
CDR3 DNA: TGCGCCAGCAGTGGGGAGGAATCTCGACTCAACACTGAAGCTTTCTTT

clone size: NA
J gene: TRBJ1-6
D gene: NA
V gene: TRBV12-3/TRBV12-4
CDR3 protein: CASSSRGPLHF
CDR3 DNA: TGTGCCAGCAGTTCTAGAGGCCCCCTCCACTTT

clone size: once
J gene: TRBJ1-1
D gene: TRBD1
V gene: TRBV28
CDR3 protein: CASSLRGQGPEAFF
CDR3 DNA: TGTGCCAGCAGTTTACGGGGACAGGGGCCTGAAGCTTTCTTT

clone size: NA
J gene: TRBJ1-4
D gene: TRBD1
V gene: TRBV2
CDR3 protein: CASGVRQGTGEKLFF
CDR3 DNA: TGTGCCAGCGGAGTGCGTCAGGGGACAGGGGAAAAACTGTTTTTT

clone size: NA
J gene: TRBJ2-3
D gene: NA
V gene: TRBV27
CDR3 protein: CASTVRGGSDTQYF
CDR3 DNA: TGTGCCAGCACCGTAAGGGGCGGTTCGGATACGCAGTATTTT

clone size: NA
J gene: TRBJ2-3
D gene: NA
V gene: TRBV7-9
CDR3 protein: CASSLVRTTGTDTQYF
CDR3 DNA: TGTGCCAGCAGCTTAGTTCGGACTACCGGCACAGATACGCAGTATTTT

clone size: medium-sized
J gene: TRBJ1-5
D gene: TRBD1
V gene: TRBV27
CDR3 protein: CASQTGENQPQHF
CDR3 DNA: TGTGCCAGCCAGACAGGGGAGAATCAGCCCCAGCATTTT

clone size: NA
J gene: TRBJ2-2
D gene: TRBD1
V gene: TRBV7-9
CDR3 protein: CASSPAGQGYTGELFF
CDR3 DNA: TGTGCCAGCAGCCCTGCTGGACAGGGCTACACCGGGGAGCTGTTTTTT

clone size: NA
J gene: TRBJ2-7
D gene: TRBD2
V gene: TRBV19
CDR3 protein: CASRPRGGSGEQYF
CDR3 DNA: TGTGCCAGTAGGCCTCGGGGCGGGAGCGGGGAGCAGTACTTC

clone size: NA
J gene: TRBJ1-5
D gene: NA
V gene: TRBV6-2/TRBV6-3
CDR3 protein: CASSTQRGEQPQHF
CDR3 DNA: TGTGCCAGCAGTACTCAGAGGGGGGAGCAGCCCCAGCATTTT

clone size: few
J gene: TRBJ2-3
D gene: NA
V gene: TRBV29-1
CDR3 protein: CSVERFGARTDTQYF
CDR3 DNA: TGCAGCGTTGAACGGTTTGGCGCTAGGACAGATACGCAGTATTTT

clone size: NA
J gene: TRBJ1-5
D gene: NA
V gene: TRBV5-8
CDR3 protein: CASSLYRGNQPQHF
CDR3 DNA: TGTGCCAGCAGCTTGTATCGGGGGAACCAGCCCCAGCATTTT

clone size: NA
J gene: TRBJ2-3
D gene: NA
V gene: TRBV19
CDR3 protein: CASSIAQMAQYF
CDR3 DNA: TGTGCCAGTAGTATCGCCCAGATGGCGCAGTATTTT

clone size: NA
J gene: TRBJ2-2
D gene: NA
V gene: TRBV3-1/TRBV3-2
CDR3 protein: CASSQGTNTGELFF
CDR3 DNA: TGTGCCAGCAGCCAAGGGACTAACACCGGGGAGCTGTTTTTT

clone size: NA
J gene: TRBJ2-7
D gene: TRBD1
V gene: TRBV9
CDR3 protein: CASSVAPADRDEQYF
CDR3 DNA: TGTGCCAGCAGCGTAGCTCCGGCGGACAGGGACGAGCAGTACTTC

clone size: NA
J gene: TRBJ2-2
D gene: NA
V gene: TRBV5-4
CDR3 protein: CASTNAGSEAGELFF
CDR3 DNA: TGTGCCAGCACCAACGCGGGCTCAGAGGCCGGGGAGCTGTTTTTT

clone size: NA
J gene: TRBJ2-5
D gene: TRBD1
V gene: TRBV18
CDR3 protein: CASSPRMGQGWETQYF
CDR3 DNA: TGTGCCAGCTCACCCCGGATGGGACAGGGTTGGGAGACCCAGTACTTC

clone size: NA
J gene: TRBJ2-2
D gene: TRBD1
V gene: TRBV6-5
CDR3 protein: CASCRTGGDGELFF
CDR3 DNA: TGTGCCAGCTGTCGAACAGGGGGCGACGGGGAGCTGTTTTTT

clone size: NA
J gene: TRBJ2-3
D gene: NA
V gene: TRBV30
CDR3 protein: CAWRDSEIDTQYF
CDR3 DNA: TGTGCCTGGAGGGACAGTGAGATAGATACGCAGTATTTT

clone size: once
J gene: TRBJ2-2
D gene: TRBD1
V gene: TRBV25-1
CDR3 protein: CASSDPNRGQGGELFF
CDR3 DNA: TGTGCCAGCAGTGACCCCAACAGGGGGCAGGGCGGGGAGCTGTTTTTT

clone size: NA
J gene: TRBJ2-3
D gene: NA
V gene: TRBV24-1
CDR3 protein: CATSDSIGQYF
CDR3 DNA: TGTGCCACCAGTGATTCGATTGGTCAGTATTTT

clone size: NA
J gene: TRBJ2-4
D gene: TRBD1
V gene: TRBV5-1
CDR3 protein: CASRTGGTSNIQYF
CDR3 DNA: TGCGCCAGCAGGACAGGGGGAACCTCAAACATTCAGTACTTC

clone size: NA
J gene: TRBJ2-1
D gene: NA
V gene: TRBV30
CDR3 protein: CAWSVGDEQFF
CDR3 DNA: TGTGCCTGGAGTGTAGGGGATGAGCAGTTCTTC

clone size: few
J gene: TRBJ1-1
D gene: NA
V gene: TRBV2
CDR3 protein: CASSQGLNTEAFF
CDR3 DNA: TGTGCCAGCAGCCAGGGGTTGAACACTGAAGCTTTCTTT

clone size: NA
J gene: TRBJ2-7
D gene: TRBD1
V gene: TRBV19
CDR3 protein: CASSSGTGGLEQYF
CDR3 DNA: TGTGCCAGTAGTTCCGGGACAGGGGGCTTAGAGCAGTACTTC

clone size: NA
J gene: TRBJ1-1
D gene: NA
V gene: TRBV6-5
CDR3 protein: CASPEYSNTEAFF
CDR3 DNA: TGTGCCAGCCCGGAATACAGCAACACTGAAGCTTTCTTT

clone size: NA
J gene: TRBJ2-1
D gene: NA
V gene: TRBV5-1
CDR3 protein: CASSSPGLYNEQFF
CDR3 DNA: TGCGCCAGCAGCTCCCCGGGGCTTTACAATGAGCAGTTCTTC

clone size: NA
J gene: TRBJ2-1
D gene: NA
V gene: TRBV6-5
CDR3 protein: CASGKGNMYNEQFF
CDR3 DNA: TGTGCCAGCGGTAAGGGGAATATGTACAATGAGCAGTTCTTC

clone size: NA
J gene: TRBJ2-2
D gene: NA
V gene: TRBV9
CDR3 protein: CASSVGGSANTGELFF
CDR3 DNA: TGTGCCAGCAGCGTCGGTGGGAGCGCGAACACCGGGGAGCTGTTTTTT

clone size: few
J gene: TRBJ2-7
D gene: TRBD2
V gene: TRBV10-3
CDR3 protein: CAIRGTSGRSYEQYF
CDR3 DNA: TGTGCCATCAGGGGGACTAGCGGTAGGTCCTACGAGCAGTACTTC

clone size: NA
J gene: TRBJ1-4
D gene: NA
V gene: TRBV18
CDR3 protein: CASSRDIATNEKLFF
CDR3 DNA: TGTGCCAGCTCAAGGGACATTGCAACTAATGAAAAACTGTTTTTT

clone size: NA
J gene: TRBJ1-1
D gene: NA
V gene: TRBV27
CDR3 protein: CASSRTGGGNTEAFF
CDR3 DNA: TGTGCCAGCAGTAGAACTGGTGGTGGGAACACTGAAGCTTTCTTT

clone size: NA
J gene: TRBJ2-7
D gene: TRBD2
V gene: TRBV20-1
CDR3 protein: CRLTSANEQYF
CDR3 DNA: TGCAGGCTGACTAGCGCCAACGAGCAGTACTTC

clone size: NA
J gene: TRBJ2-1
D gene: TRBD1
V gene: TRBV2
CDR3 protein: CASFRDRGYHEQFF
CDR3 DNA: TGTGCCAGTTTCCGGGACAGGGGATACCATGAGCAGTTCTTC

clone size: NA
J gene: TRBJ1-1
D gene: NA
V gene: TRBV18
CDR3 protein: CASSKQGSTEAFF
CDR3 DNA: TGTGCCAGCTCAAAACAGGGTTCCACTGAAGCTTTCTTT

clone size: NA
J gene: TRBJ2-5
D gene: TRBD1
V gene: TRBV7-2
CDR3 protein: CASSLGTGGRETQYF
CDR3 DNA: TGTGCCAGCAGCTTGGGGACAGGGGGCAGGGAGACCCAGTACTTC

clone size: once
J gene: TRBJ1-6
D gene: TRBD1
V gene: TRBV18
CDR3 protein: CASASDADRGRTPLHF
CDR3 DNA: TGTGCCAGCGCCTCAGACGCCGACAGGGGACGTACACCCCTCCACTTT

clone size: NA
J gene: TRBJ1-6
D gene: NA
V gene: TRBV6-5
CDR3 protein: CAIPRDPNHNSPLHF
CDR3 DNA: TGTGCCATTCCGCGCGACCCTAATCATAATTCACCCCTCCACTTT

clone size: once
J gene: TRBJ1-2
D gene: NA
V gene: TRBV3-1/TRBV3-2
CDR3 protein: CASSQDGRDGYTF
CDR3 DNA: TGTGCCAGCAGCCAAGATGGGAGAGATGGCTACACCTTC

clone size: NA
J gene: TRBJ1-6
D gene: NA
V gene: TRBV18
CDR3 protein: CASSTDSNSPLHF
CDR3 DNA: TGTGCCAGCTCAACGGACAGCAATTCACCCCTCCACTTT

clone size: NA
J gene: TRBJ2-1
D gene: TRBD2
V gene: TRBV28
CDR3 protein: CASSSLTSGTYNEQFF
CDR3 DNA: TGTGCCAGCAGCTCGTTGACTAGCGGGACCTACAATGAGCAGTTCTTC

clone size: NA
J gene: TRBJ1-1
D gene: NA
V gene: TRBV28
CDR3 protein: CASSGAVPPWGAFF
CDR3 DNA: TGTGCCAGCAGTGGGGCCGTGCCCCCCTGGGGAGCTTTCTTT

clone size: NA
J gene: TRBJ2-5
D gene: TRBD2
V gene: TRBV4-2
CDR3 protein: CASSLGTSGGQGTQYF
CDR3 DNA: TGTGCCAGCAGCCTCGGGACTAGCGGGGGCCAAGGGACCCAGTACTTC

clone size: few
J gene: TRBJ2-2
D gene: NA
V gene: TRBV13
CDR3 protein: CASSSYTGELFF
CDR3 DNA: TGTGCCAGCAGCTCCTACACCGGGGAGCTGTTTTTT